This paragraph reports one TCR beta chain. These data are taken from a study of blood T cell repertoires in COVID-19. On the study more broadly: From T cells, B-cell-depleted T cells, or PBMCs came the material, which was cDNA or gDNA.

Per the original methods: Estimation of nucleated cell counts was performed using reference gene primer amplification. The protocol was immunoSEQ multiplex PCR, while the TCRdb copy is restricted to in-frame clones and leaves out a portion. That table gives V, J and clone size, and the DNA gave D and trimming. The sample lists 400,000 to 450,000 clones, about 91% seen once, with about 1.6% in the top ten. The Seattle patients joined while their infection was active and were tracked longitudinally afterward. Germline-derived CDR1 and CDR2 are MNHEY and SMNVEV (reference sequence). This CDR3 has 14 amino acids. J lost 9 bases, V lost 6 bases, and 7 bases had no gene match.

V gene TRBV27 combines with J gene TRBJ1-5; 11 bases line up with TRBD1. This sequence was found in a middle-aged woman with COVID-19, enrolled during active disease. Sequencing was carried out using peripheral blood. The CDR3 nucleotides are TGTGCCAGCAGGCGGGACAGGGGGTTGTGGCCCCAGCATTTT. This sequence encodes CASRRDRGLWPQHF.